This T cell receptor (beta chain) was sequenced in a study of blood T cells in healthy people across ages. The sample holds a few counts of this clonotype. Its cognate antigen is unknown. The study, taken as a whole, reports: Underestimates were what the diversity estimates from one million T cells were considered to be. Donor CMV status was unknown, possibly confounding expanded clonotype changes.

V lost 5 bases and J lost 6; bases outside the gene matches: 8. Germline V gene data show CDR1 as MNHEY and CDR2 as SMNVEV (reference sequence). This CDR3 contains 15 residues. A second PCR of roughly 7 to 11 cycles used a sample-barcoded 5' primer and a J-beta primer mix. Any given sample supplied a minimum of 2.5 million CDR3-containing paired-end reads. TCRdb re-called the 5' RACE reads through MiXCR, storing one row per CDR3 protein. The top ten hold just over 15% of the sample, which has hundreds of thousands of distinct CDR3 sequences, around 32% seen once. The sequencing input was blood. This chain joins TRBV27 and TRBJ1-2, with 11 bases lining up with TRBD1. This sequence was found in a woman of 80 years or more in good health. CDR3 protein: CASSHPGQGGDGYTF. The CDR3 region has the DNA TGTGCCAGCAGTCACCCGGGACAGGGGGGGGATGGCTACACCTTC.